This T cell receptor beta chain derives from a study of kidney transplant recipient with SARS-CoV-2 infection (dated by TCRdb to the early 2020s). This specimen's time point label, interpreted: pre-pandemic baseline sample and day 111 after first positive SARS-CoV-2 test. Sequencing relied on an Illumina MiSeq. Profiling of the peripheral T cell repertoire targeted human TCRbeta genes. The paper's data handling went like this. Differential clonotype abundance was tested with beta-binomial modelling to account for variability over time. Expanded clonotypes were screened against the ImmuneCODE reference database of SARS-CoV-2-associated TCRs and mapped to viral genome regions. Additional analyses of the repertoire looked at TRBV gene usage, CDR3 length, CDR3 amino acid overlap between time points, clonotype abundance distributions and Jaccard similarity. TCRdb applied fastp at Q25 and MiXCR to the public reads, then kept only in-frame beta chains. Rows matching on CDR3 protein sequence are summarized as one entry with the most common DNA and genes. The V and J calls follow TCRdb's processing rather than the paper's. This sample is represented by about 250,000 distinct CDR3 sequences; more than 25% of them were singletons. Together, the top ten hold roughly 7.3% of the sample.

To note about this clonotype: Its antigen is still unknown. A read error may be the cause here, since a much bigger clone is one base away.

Counted from cysteine to phenylalanine, this CDR3 has 17 amino acids. The sequence is cut down to CDR3 DNA, 51 bases in frame from base 1. This receptor was taken from a male patient aged 25-45 years who had COVID-19 and was a kidney transplant recipient. Following transplantation, T cells from the graft donor may be among those present. The chain is made from TRBV21-1 and TRBJ1-4; no check of the table's D call, TRBD1, against the DNA was made. TRBV21-1 is designated a pseudogene. The sequences come from a blood sample, collected at baseline and between days 110 and 120 from a kidney transplant recipient. The DNA reads TGTGCCAGCAGCGGGAAGGGACAGGGGGCGGTTAATGAAGAACTGTTTTTT. This yields the protein CASSGKGQGAVNEELFF.